These T cell receptor beta chains were read from a single sample in a study of blood T cell repertoires in COVID-19. The method was immunoSEQ multiplex PCR; TCRdb's version includes in-frame clones alone and lacks a portion of them. The table has fewer than 300,000 clones, more than 75% seen once. The sequenced sample consisted of PBMCs or T cells enriched from blood (not recorded which). These receptors originate from a man in his late teens or twenties who had recovered from COVID-19. Each CDR3 is given without its conserved first and last residue. Fields, in order: V gene, D gene, J gene, CDR3 protein. The D gene is left open where the match is weak.

v_gene: TRBV5-4
d_gene: TRBD2
j_gene: TRBJ2-3
CDR3aa: ASSIGTSGGLSTDTQY

v_gene: TRBV19
d_gene: -
j_gene: TRBJ1-1
CDR3aa: ASTPRHMNTEAF

v_gene: TRBV5-1
d_gene: -
j_gene: TRBJ2-5
CDR3aa: ASSLQADQETQY

v_gene: TRBV7-3
d_gene: -
j_gene: TRBJ2-1
CDR3aa: ASGQTPDGDNEQF

v_gene: TRBV4-1
d_gene: TRBD2
j_gene: TRBJ2-7
CDR3aa: ASSQETSGGYEQY

v_gene: TRBV7-9
d_gene: TRBD1
j_gene: TRBJ1-2
CDR3aa: ASSLVGARGRFYGYT

v_gene: TRBV6-1
d_gene: -
j_gene: TRBJ1-5
CDR3aa: ASSEHLMSNQPQH

v_gene: TRBV5-4
d_gene: TRBD1
j_gene: TRBJ2-1
CDR3aa: ASSFGQGSYNEQF

v_gene: TRBV5-4
d_gene: -
j_gene: TRBJ2-7
CDR3aa: ASSPRPDGGAYEQY

v_gene: TRBV24-1
d_gene: -
j_gene: TRBJ1-2
CDR3aa: ATSDSNYGYT

v_gene: TRBV15
d_gene: TRBD2
j_gene: TRBJ2-5
CDR3aa: ATSSRTSEETQY

v_gene: TRBV12-3/TRBV12-4
d_gene: -
j_gene: TRBJ2-1
CDR3aa: ASSVGRNEQF

v_gene: TRBV4-1
d_gene: -
j_gene: TRBJ2-1
CDR3aa: ASREAASYNEQF

v_gene: TRBV3-1/TRBV3-2
d_gene: -
j_gene: TRBJ2-1
CDR3aa: ASSHLATYNEQF

v_gene: TRBV5-4
d_gene: -
j_gene: TRBJ1-2
CDR3aa: ASSLNRGNYGYT

v_gene: TRBV24-1
d_gene: -
j_gene: TRBJ2-7
CDR3aa: ATSDSDSHYEQY

v_gene: TRBV29-1
d_gene: TRBD2
j_gene: TRBJ2-2
CDR3aa: STVFGGAGELF

v_gene: TRBV14
d_gene: -
j_gene: TRBJ2-7
CDR3aa: ASSQEEGYEQY

v_gene: TRBV2
d_gene: -
j_gene: TRBJ2-5
CDR3aa: ATALLETQY

v_gene: TRBV3-1/TRBV3-2
d_gene: TRBD1
j_gene: TRBJ2-7
CDR3aa: ASSRDRALFYEQY

v_gene: TRBV9
d_gene: TRBD1
j_gene: TRBJ2-5
CDR3aa: ASSVIQGAPQETQY

v_gene: TRBV4-2
d_gene: -
j_gene: TRBJ1-4
CDR3aa: ASSQEPQGRGGEKLF

v_gene: TRBV18
d_gene: -
j_gene: TRBJ1-6
CDR3aa: ASSPGQGGSPLH

v_gene: TRBV27
d_gene: -
j_gene: TRBJ1-6
CDR3aa: ASRDTRNSPLH

v_gene: TRBV4-1
d_gene: -
j_gene: TRBJ1-2
CDR3aa: ASSQGQGPYGYT

v_gene: TRBV9
d_gene: -
j_gene: TRBJ1-3
CDR3aa: ASSGQGLT

v_gene: TRBV30
d_gene: -
j_gene: TRBJ1-5
CDR3aa: AWSTHGGGRQPQH

v_gene: TRBV7-2
d_gene: TRBD2
j_gene: TRBJ2-1
CDR3aa: ASSSRSIAGALNEQF

v_gene: TRBV5-6
d_gene: -
j_gene: TRBJ2-2
CDR3aa: ASSLAAGAPTGELF

v_gene: TRBV7-9
d_gene: TRBD1
j_gene: TRBJ2-7
CDR3aa: ASSSRDRADEQY

v_gene: TRBV28
d_gene: -
j_gene: TRBJ1-1
CDR3aa: ASSGPGATEAF